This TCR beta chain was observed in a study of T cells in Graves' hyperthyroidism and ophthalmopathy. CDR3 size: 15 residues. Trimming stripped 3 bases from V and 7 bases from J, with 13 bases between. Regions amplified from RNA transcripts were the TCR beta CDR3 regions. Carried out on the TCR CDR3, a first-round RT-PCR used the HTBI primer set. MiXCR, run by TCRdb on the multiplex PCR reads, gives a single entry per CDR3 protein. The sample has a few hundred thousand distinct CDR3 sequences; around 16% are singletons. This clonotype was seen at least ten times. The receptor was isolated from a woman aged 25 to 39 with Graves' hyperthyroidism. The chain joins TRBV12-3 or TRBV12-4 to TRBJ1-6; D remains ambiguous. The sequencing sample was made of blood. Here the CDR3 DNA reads TGTGCCAGCAGTTTCTCATCGGACGTCAATTCACCCCTCCACTTT. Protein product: CASSFSSDVNSPLHF.